This note documents a single TCR beta chain sequence. Its antigen is still unknown. It has no much larger one-base neighbor in the sample; base qualities were not kept. The data were obtained in a study of cytomegalovirus exposure and HLA in healthy donors (dated by TCRdb to the late 2010s). Study-wide context: An earlier analysis of some 620 of the donors reported 276 Gb of sequence data and 95 million to 130 million unique TCR beta sequences obtained from some 200 million T cells. Across some 400 genotyped donors of the cohort, an average of about 200,000 unique TCR beta nucleotide sequences per donor were sequenced, and around 20% of those sequences were non-productive. The genetic ancestry cluster associated with self-reported Caucasian donors included 70% to 85% of the 300 to 400 genotyped donors. Alongside the repertoire data, information on donor age, sex, ethnicity and CMV serostatus was compiled. Approximately 330 gigabases of sequencing data and about 92 million unique TCR sequences made up an early release that covered about 640 HLA-typed donors. In a later analysis, previously published TCR beta repertoires from fewer than 750 donors were re-analyzed and high-resolution HLA genotyping was added so that TCR occurrence patterns could be studied. Both class I and class II loci were covered by HLA typing, at four-digit resolution. Using immunosequencing, the study profiled T cell repertoires from around 670 subjects and related those repertoires to cytomegalovirus serostatus. The study aimed to test whether signatures of past pathogen exposure could be identified by cataloging public T cell receptors. The later analysis used no new phenotypic data to find candidate immune exposures, relying instead on TCR beta sequences and their occurrence across donors. Genome-wide SNP genotypes for about three fifths of the roughly 700 donors were used in a later genetic analysis, which treated that subset as a discovery cohort. The number of typed donors differed by locus: about 629-630 for A, B, C, DRB1 and DQB1; 500 to 550 for DQA1; some 610 for DPA1; and around 490 for DPB1. The study combined high-throughput TCR immunosequencing, statistical association of individual TCRs with disease status, and machine learning to predict cytomegalovirus infection status. Every repertoire in the discovery cohort had been generated on one and the same sequencing platform. To decide whether each TCR beta V gene segment behaved as functional or pseudogenic, an earlier analysis of over 500 of the donors relied on high-throughput TCR beta sequencing. A handful of DR-DQ haplotypes were handled as single units for association and clustering because linkage in the cohort was strong. A separate validation cohort of roughly 130 different subjects was used in addition to the approximately 610-subject first cohort.

In total, approximately 690 healthy bone marrow donors made up the cohort. At the time of sampling, every cohort member was nominally healthy, though immune exposures that went unrecorded were likely present. The donor was CMV seropositive and was included in the group of approximately 300 seropositive cohort members. Every donor gave a peripheral blood sample, and the peripheral blood mononuclear cells from that sample were used for TCR beta sequencing. The Qiagen DNeasy Blood Extraction Kit was used to extract genomic DNA from the blood cell samples. Broader findings and caveats from the paper: In this cohort, only TCR beta chains were sequenced, and detectable features were limited by the absence of alpha or paired-chain data. The authors suggested that the approach could potentially be extended to other disease states and immunological phenotypes. The study gave a list of under 200 TCR beta chains associated with cytomegalovirus. Several of the top co-occurrence clusters appeared to be linked to parvovirus B19, influenza, CMV and Epstein-Barr virus, according to a later analysis. Linkage disequilibrium might explain the correlated functional status among segregating V segments, but an unknown experimental factor could not be excluded. In a later genetic analysis, fewer N-insertions in productive TCRs were reported among donors in an Asian-associated ancestry cluster than the approximately 670-donor mean. Strong co-occurrence of HLA alleles, especially DR and DQ, made assigning TCR associations to individual alleles difficult. Broadly in line with IMGT annotations, most TCR beta V segments showed up in productive rearrangements about 87% or about 30% of the time in an earlier analysis of several hundred of the donors. Three of the identified cytomegalovirus-associated TCR beta chains were confirmed in vitro to be specific for cytomegalovirus antigens. Because HLA typing was unavailable for some donors at each locus, only the typed subset was used in association tests. CMV serostatus was the only immune exposure information available for the cohort. A further reported finding was that TCR beta sequences accurately predicted the HLA-A and HLA-B alleles for most subjects in the first cohort. Because counts were too low, 15 to 20 rarely observed V segments, including chromosome 9 orphons, were excluded from the earlier analysis of around 590 of the donors. According to a later analysis, TCR association rates differed among HLA loci, with DRB1 alleles showing the most associated TCRs and HLA-C alleles showing the fewest. A later analysis found that HLA-associated TCR beta chains were more clonally expanded and had lower generation probabilities than equally common non-associated chains. V-gene and J-gene trimming of TCR beta chains was associated with a missense DCLRE1C variant in a later genetic analysis, and the association was replicated in an independent cohort. Because the 87-base-pair reads could not distinguish some IMGT-functional V segments, including TRBV6-2 and TRBV6-3, those segments were excluded. A group of highly shared sequence variants was considered likely to be a technical artifact of the sequencing pipeline. In both the original and validation cohorts, the classifier was reported to diagnose cytomegalovirus status with high specificity and sensitivity. Across donors, most TCR sequences were observed very rarely, whereas some public TCRs were present in many individuals. At a false discovery rate of 0.05, a later analysis linked 15,000 to 20,000 TCR beta sequences to specific HLA alleles. According to a later analysis, most CMV-associated TCR beta chains appeared to be HLA-restricted, and the HLA associations seemed to be driven largely by CMV exposure. The presence/absence analyses assumed that sequencing depth was roughly uniform across donors, and that assumption may not be true.

Libraries were prepared through the immunoSEQ multiplex PCR assay. For the multiplex PCR, a mixture combining 60 forward primers for TCR Vbeta segments and 13 reverse primers for TCR Jbeta segments was used. The CDR3 region of rearranged TCR beta genes was amplified from genomic DNA with a multiplex PCR assay. Amplified TCR beta libraries were sequenced as 87-base-pair reads on the Illumina HiSeq System. For the original study's pipeline: A later analysis counted 75 million to 100 million unique TCR beta chains across the 666 repertoires, and some 11 million of these chains were shared by at least two donors. Raw reads were error-corrected and collapsed into unique sequences by a nearest-neighbor algorithm in which closely related sequences were merged to remove PCR and sequencing errors. To assign V, D and J gene segments, CDR3 sequences were aligned to IMGT reference sequences. For a sequence to be retained, a match of at least six nucleotides was required to both a V gene segment and a J gene segment. A rearrangement was called productive if the CDR3 had no stop codons and remained in frame with V and J, and every other rearrangement was called non-productive. CDR3 was defined by IMGT convention, running from the second conserved V-encoded cysteine to the conserved J-encoded phenylalanine. Sequences without an unambiguous match to a single V gene segment were excluded from the earlier analysis of several hundred of the donors. An earlier analysis of almost 600 of the donors classified V segments as functional when productive rearrangements were above 56.7% and as segregating when the standard deviation between donors was above 5%. A statistical classification framework was built for diagnosing cytomegalovirus status from the catalog of TCR beta chain sequences. A later analysis assigned V and J genes by comparing TCR nucleotide sequences with IMGT/GENE-DB human TR gene sequences. Using the TCRdist pipeline, a later analysis assigned CDR3 sequences along with most-parsimonious VDJ recombination scenarios. A later analysis defined each TCR beta chain by its CDR3 amino acid sequence plus V-gene family, and excluded reads lacking a unique V-gene family. To address suspected cross-contamination and a sequencing artifact, a later analysis removed 592 highly shared, low-generation-probability nucleotide sequences. In a later analysis, a clonal expansion index for each public chain was calculated from normalized within-repertoire ranks of inferred template counts. In a later analysis, generation probabilities were computed using a VDJ recombination model fitted to out-of-frame rearrangements, and the results were checked against IGoR. Hypergeometric tests were used in a later analysis to score TCR-TCR, TCR-HLA and TCR-CMV co-occurrence, with a repertoire-size bias correction applied to the TCR pairs. To estimate false discovery rates, a later analysis permuted the HLA or CMV assignments 20 times. In a later analysis, co-occurring TCRs were grouped using DBSCAN, with TCRdist sequence similarity added in when clustering inside HLA-allele-positive subsets. For co-occurrence clustering, repertoires with fewer than 30,000 or more than 120,000 public chains were excluded, along with roughly 5 repertoires with anomalous nucleotide sharing. This immuneACCESS table, as held by TCRdb, lists in-frame sequences with V and J called but not all clones. Of the missing ones, under half trace to an unresolved V gene in checked studies; the others have no known cause. That table gives V, J and clone size, and the DNA gave D and trimming. The sample has around 120,000 clones on record, around 71% of them singletons. The ten largest clones add up to roughly 3% of the sample.

The germline V gene provides CDR1 SGHDT and CDR2 YYEEEE. A distance of 17 bases separates the germline ends of V and J, which lose 4 bases and 1 base respectively. Counted from cysteine to phenylalanine, this CDR3 has 17 amino acids. Only the CDR3 DNA is retained, 51 bases long and in frame from the first base. This receptor was taken from an older woman in good health and CMV-seropositive. The source material was PBMCs. The sequence links TRBV5-6 to TRBJ1-4, and TRBD1 may be the D gene, going by 6 matching bases. The CDR3 protein: CASSPGGRSETNEKLFF. The sequenced DNA: TGTGCCAGCAGCCCGGGGGGCAGGTCGGAAACTAATGAAAAACTGTTTTTT.